Presented here are 3 T cell receptor beta chains from one specimen sequenced in a study of PD-1 blockade in classical Hodgkin lymphoma. Time point described: cycle 4 day 1 (C4D1), after more than five weeks of nivolumab. Relapses following autologous stem cell transplantation were seen in all patients, with brentuximab vedotin exposure varying. The method was immunoSEQ multiplex PCR; TCRdb's version includes in-frame clones alone and lacks a portion of them. The table has over 60,000 clones, around 94% seen once. This material consisted of peripheral blood mononuclear cells (PBMCs), taken before the fourth cycle of nivolumab. Receptor source: a human donor with classical Hodgkin lymphoma.

V gene TRBV18 combines with J gene TRBJ2-5; D is perhaps TRBD2 (5 bases). V gave up 1 base and J gave up 2 bases, with 8 bases separating them. Germline CDR1 is KGHSH and CDR2 is LQKENI. This CDR3 is built from 14 residues. CDR3 protein: CASSPLGRQETQYF. The DNA for the CDR3 is TGTGCCAGCTCACCACTAGGGAGACAAGAGACCCAGTACTTC.

The chain's CDR3 is CASSGASYEQYF. DNA for the CDR3: TGTGCCAGCAGTGGGGCCTCCTACGAGCAGTACTTC. V gene TRBV6-1 combines with J gene TRBJ2-7; D call uncertain. The CDR3 contains 12 residues. Germline CDR1 is MNHNS and CDR2 is SASEGT. V was pared by 4 bases and J by 0 bases, with 4 bases between.

The rearrangement uses TRBV20-1 and TRBJ2-1; unclear D gene. The V gene's germline CDR1 is DFQATT and CDR2 SNEGSKA (reference sequence). This CDR3 has 8 amino acids. Trimming took off 7 bases at V and 11 bases at J, with 6 bases between the two ends. As DNA, the CDR3 is TGCAGTGTCGATAAGCAGTTCTTC. Protein sequence: CSVDKQFF.